This T cell receptor (beta chain) was documented in a study of regulatory dendritic cells for organ transplantation. Points from the study as a whole: Memory CD8+ T cells were the most oligoclonal; naive cells were highly diverse.

As regards this clone: Antigen: not known.

The data were produced by immunoSEQ multiplex PCR, yet TCRdb's version contains in-frame clones alone and is incomplete. The sample lists 30,000 to 45,000 clones, over 80% occurring once. V trimming: 5 bases; J trimming: 5 bases; junction bases outside the gene matches: 9. The germline CDR1 and CDR2 sequences are LNHNV and YYDKDF (reference sequence). The CDR3 spans 15 residues. The V call is TRBV15, the J call TRBJ2-5, with 9 bases identical to TRBD1. Source material: naive CD8+ T cells from blood. Subset: CD45RA+ naive T cells. The TCR was taken from a human donor in good health. The CDR3 bases are TGTGCCACCAGCGGATTGGGACAGGGAGGGGAGACCCAGTACTTC. Amino acids: CATSGLGQGGETQYF.